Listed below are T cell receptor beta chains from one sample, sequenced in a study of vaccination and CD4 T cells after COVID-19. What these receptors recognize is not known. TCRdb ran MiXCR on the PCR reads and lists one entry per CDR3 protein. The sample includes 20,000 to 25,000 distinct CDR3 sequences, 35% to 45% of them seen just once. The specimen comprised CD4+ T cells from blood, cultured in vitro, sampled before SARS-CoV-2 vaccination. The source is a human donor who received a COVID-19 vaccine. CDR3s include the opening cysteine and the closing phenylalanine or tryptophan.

CDR3 protein: CSAQGAGNTIYF
J gene: TRBJ1-3
V gene: TRBV20-1

CDR3 protein: CASSFQGYGYTF
J gene: TRBJ1-2
V gene: TRBV7-2

CDR3 protein: CASSALQGASGNTIYF
J gene: TRBJ1-3
V gene: TRBV2

CDR3 protein: CASSLDVGNNSPLHF
J gene: TRBJ1-6
V gene: TRBV7-2

CDR3 protein: CASTRILAGALHLAYNEQFF
J gene: TRBJ2-1
V gene: TRBV10-2

CDR3 protein: CSVDRGSHTEAFF
J gene: TRBJ1-1
V gene: TRBV29-1

CDR3 protein: CASSKEKGSTEAFF
J gene: TRBJ1-1
V gene: TRBV21-1

CDR3 protein: CSALAEDTDTQYF
J gene: TRBJ2-3
V gene: TRBV20-1

CDR3 protein: CASSAGDRKNTGELFF
J gene: TRBJ2-2
V gene: TRBV28

CDR3 protein: CAISKGSPEQFF
J gene: TRBJ2-1
V gene: TRBV10-3

CDR3 protein: CAWSVQSFGVRMNTETFF
J gene: TRBJ1-1
V gene: TRBV30

CDR3 protein: CASSERLNSPLHF
J gene: TRBJ1-6
V gene: TRBV27

CDR3 protein: CAISEPGGNQDEKLFF
J gene: TRBJ1-4
V gene: TRBV6-1

CDR3 protein: CSASGGGSETQYF
J gene: TRBJ2-5
V gene: TRBV20-1

CDR3 protein: CASSEGQGAQHF
J gene: TRBJ1-5
V gene: TRBV6-1

CDR3 protein: CASSQDASGGVTGELFF
J gene: TRBJ2-2
V gene: TRBV4-2

CDR3 protein: CAISELDGNTIYF
J gene: TRBJ1-3
V gene: TRBV10-3

CDR3 protein: CASSEVGKNSPLHF
J gene: TRBJ1-6
V gene: TRBV6-1